This T cell receptor beta chain was identified during a study of beta chain features in type 1 diabetes. The study, taken as a whole, reports: Whether TCRB rearrangement is influenced by HLA type was left unresolved in this analysis.

Expressed TCRB transcripts got sequenced, as all isolated RNA was reverse transcribed. Data came from immunoSEQ multiplex PCR; TCRdb stores just in-frame clones and leaves some out. The top ten clones hold 0.03% to 0.04% of a sample with roughly 230,000 clones, over 8.5% of them seen once. Trimming shortened V by 2 bases and J by 0 bases, and 12 bases separated the two germline ends. The germline gives CDR1 SGHRS, CDR2 YFSETQ. The CDR3 has 16 residues. A remark on this clone: Its antigen is not identified.

This clonotype was sampled from a woman younger than 30 in good health. Sequencing used naive CD4+ T cells from blood. V and J are TRBV5-1 and TRBJ2-1; weak D call: TRBD1 (7 bases). CDR3 loop: CASSFGQGGSYNEQFF. DNA for the CDR3: TGCGCCAGCAGCTTTGGTCAGGGGGGCTCCTACAATGAGCAGTTCTTC.